These 15 T cell receptor beta chains share one sample of origin, sequenced in a study of blood T cell repertoires in COVID-19. Generated by immunoSEQ multiplex PCR, the TCRdb table keeps only in-frame clones and is missing some. Found here are around 300,000 clones, over 85% of them singletons; the top ten hold 1.5% to 2%. The sample was PBMCs or T cells enriched from blood (not recorded which). Receptors originate from a woman aged 60-75 years who had recovered from COVID-19.

The rearrangement uses TRBV7-2 and TRBJ1-1; no clear D gene. V was trimmed by 1 base and J by 2 bases, leaving 8 bases between them. This CDR3 is 14 amino acids long. Germline loops: CDR1 SGHTA, CDR2 FQGNSA. The CDR3 sequence: CASSLEPTNTEAFF. The CDR3 coding sequence is TGTGCCAGCAGCTTAGAACCAACTAACACTGAAGCTTTCTTT.

The chain uses TRBV4-1 and TRBJ2-4, with TRBD2 identical over 7 bases. With 1 base clipped from V and 5 bases from J, the junction kept 11 bases outside the gene matches. CDR1 MGHRA and CDR2 YSYEKL come from the germline V gene. The CDR3 is made up of 17 amino acids. The CDR3 sequence: CASSQGLAVRTQNIQYF. The CDR3 bases are TGCGCCAGCAGCCAAGGACTAGCAGTGAGGACGCAAAACATTCAGTACTTC.

The rearrangement joins TRBV5-1 to TRBJ1-3; D not resolved. CDR1 and CDR2 (germline): SGHRS, YFSETQ. The CDR3 sequence is 16 residues long. V lost 0 bases, J lost 2 bases, and 12 bases lay in between. The CDR3 region is CASSLAWAETGNTIYF. For the CDR3, the DNA is TGCGCCAGCAGCTTGGCCTGGGCAGAGACTGGAAACACCATATATTTT.

DNA for the CDR3: TGTGCCAGTAGCCATTGGCCCGGGACAGGGGTCCCTGGAAACACCATATATTTT. It yields the protein CASSHWPGTGVPGNTIYF. This chain joins TRBV19 and TRBJ1-3, with TRBD1 matching 10 bases. V trimming: 6 bases; J trimming: 2 bases; junction bases outside the gene matches: 13. CDR1 is LNHDA, CDR2 SQIVND, per germline (reference sequence). CDR3 size: 18 residues.

The gene calls are TRBV6-1 and TRBJ2-7; 7 positions match TRBD1. There are 15 residues in the CDR3. After removal of 0 bases from V and 1 base from J, the junction contained 3 bases not matched to a gene. The V gene's germline CDR1 is MNHNS and CDR2 SASEGT. The CDR3 protein is CASSEASGQSYEQYF. The CDR3 DNA follows: TGTGCCAGCAGTGAAGCTTCGGGACAGTCCTACGAGCAGTACTTC.

The CDR3 loop is CASSLYRGTNEKLFF. CDR3 nucleotides: TGTGCCAGCAGTTTATATAGAGGGACTAATGAAAAACTGTTTTTT. This rearrangement joins TRBV28 to TRBJ1-4; no reliable D call. CDR1 and CDR2 (germline): MDHEN, SYDVKM. The CDR3 is made up of 15 amino acids. Trimming cost V 1 base and J 2 bases, with 8 bases left between them.

V gene TRBV10-2 combines with J gene TRBJ2-2; D unresolved. V was clipped by 6 bases and J by 5 bases, with 4 bases between them. CDR1 is WSHSY and CDR2 is SAAADI in the germline V gene. The CDR3 has 11 amino acids. The CDR3 protein is CASSGTGELFF. CDR3 DNA: TGCGCCAGCAGCGGGACCGGGGAGCTGTTTTTT.

This clone was observed once. V is TRBV6-5 and J is TRBJ1-1, with 7 bases matching TRBD1. CDR1 and CDR2 from the germline V gene are MNHEY and SVGAGI. This CDR3 is 15 amino acids long. V dropped 4 bases and J dropped 0; count of bases not matched to a gene: 5. CDR3 residues: CASSLTGHMNTEAFF. The CDR3 DNA is TGTGCCAGCAGTTTGACAGGGCACATGAACACTGAAGCTTTCTTT.

V is TRBV27 and J is TRBJ2-7; possibly TRBD1 for D (5 bases). The length of the CDR3 is 12 residues. Trimming took 5 bases from V and 5 from J, leaving 10 bases between them. Germline V gene data show CDR1 as MNHEY and CDR2 as SMNVEV (reference sequence). The CDR3 region is CASSPGAHEQYF. As DNA, the CDR3 is TGTGCCAGCAGTCCTGGGGCGCACGAGCAGTACTTC.

This clone was seen just once. The chain uses TRBV2 and TRBJ1-2, with D possibly TRBD1 on 6 matching bases. The CDR3 has 13 residues. Germline V CDR1 and CDR2: SNHLY, FYNNEI. Trimming cost V 8 bases and J 0 bases, with 10 bases left between them. This chain's CDR3 is CASLGQPNYGYTF. The CDR3 DNA reads as TGTGCCAGCTTAGGACAGCCTAACTATGGCTACACCTTC.

The rearrangement links TRBV5-1 to TRBJ1-3; 7 bases agree with TRBD1. CDR3 length: 17 residues. J lost 4 bases, V lost 0 bases, and 10 bases had no gene match. The germline V gene has CDR1 SGHRS and CDR2 YFSETQ. The CDR3 sequence is CASSLEPLTGKGNTIYF. CDR3 in DNA: TGCGCCAGCAGCTTGGAACCACTGACAGGGAAGGGAAACACCATATATTTT.

The chain combines TRBV6-5 with TRBJ1-1; TRBD1 matches 7 bases. Trimming removed 4 bases from V and 7 bases from J; junction bases left unmatched: 6. CDR1 and CDR2 (germline): MNHEY, SVGAGI. The CDR3 consists of 13 residues. The CDR3 DNA reads TGTGCCAGCAGTTCAGGGGGAAGGGGTGAAGCTTTCTTT. Translated, it gives CASSSGGRGEAFF.

The chain carries TRBV12-5 and TRBJ1-1; D not certain. CDR3 length: 16 residues. Per the germline V gene, CDR1 is LGHNT and CDR2 is FRNRAP. The V and J ends lost 0 bases and 2 bases respectively, with 13 bases between them. CDR3 region: CASGLVLAGGNTEAFF. The CDR3 DNA reads TGTGCTAGTGGTTTGGTACTGGCAGGTGGAAACACTGAAGCTTTCTTT.

This chain joins TRBV6-1 and TRBJ1-4; D uncertain. The germline gives CDR1 MNHNS, CDR2 SASEGT. This CDR3 region has 16 residues. V was shortened by 1 base and J by 7 bases, with 16 bases between the two germline ends. CDR3 DNA: TGTGCCAGCAGTGAAGGGGCAGGTGCAAATAGTGAAAAACTGTTTTTT. Residues: CASSEGAGANSEKLFF.

This chain uses TRBV5-1 with TRBJ1-1; TRBD1 aligns across 11 bases. The V and J ends lost 4 bases and 4 bases, in that order; junction bases with no gene match: 9. The CDR3 length is 16 residues. Germline loops: CDR1 SGHRS, CDR2 YFSETQ. The CDR3 DNA follows: TGCGCCAGCAGCCCCGGACAGGGGGCGGGGGGCACTGAAGCTTTCTTT. Protein sequence: CASSPGQGAGGTEAFF.